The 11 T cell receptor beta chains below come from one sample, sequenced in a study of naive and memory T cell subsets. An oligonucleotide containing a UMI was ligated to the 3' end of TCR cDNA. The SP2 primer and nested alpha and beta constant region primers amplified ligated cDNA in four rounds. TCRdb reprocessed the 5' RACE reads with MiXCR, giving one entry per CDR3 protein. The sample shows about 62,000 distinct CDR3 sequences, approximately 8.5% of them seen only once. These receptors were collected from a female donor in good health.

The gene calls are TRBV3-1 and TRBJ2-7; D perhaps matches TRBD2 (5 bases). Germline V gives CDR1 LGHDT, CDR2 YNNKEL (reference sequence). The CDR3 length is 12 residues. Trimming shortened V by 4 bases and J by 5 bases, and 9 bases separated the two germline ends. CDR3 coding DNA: TGTGCCAGCAGCCGTACTAGTGACGAGCAGTACTTC. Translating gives CASSRTSDEQYF.

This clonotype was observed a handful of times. The chain's CDR3 is CASSSKREGHNEQFF. CDR3 bases: TGTGCCAGCAGTTCAAAGCGGGAGGGCCACAATGAGCAGTTCTTC. V and J are TRBV28 and TRBJ2-1, with 10 bases lining up with TRBD2. V trimming: 4 bases; J trimming: 5 bases; junction bases outside the gene matches: 5. Germline V gene sequence: CDR1 MDHEN, CDR2 SYDVKM. The length of the CDR3 is 15 residues.

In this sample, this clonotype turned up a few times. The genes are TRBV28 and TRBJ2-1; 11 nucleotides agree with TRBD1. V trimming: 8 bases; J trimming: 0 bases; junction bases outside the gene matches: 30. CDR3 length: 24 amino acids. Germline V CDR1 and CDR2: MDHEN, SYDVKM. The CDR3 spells CASGTRTGTGGELSGASSYNEQFF. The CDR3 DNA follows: TGTGCCAGCGGTACTAGAACCGGGACAGGGGGTGAACTTAGCGGGGCTAGCTCCTACAATGAGCAGTTCTTC.

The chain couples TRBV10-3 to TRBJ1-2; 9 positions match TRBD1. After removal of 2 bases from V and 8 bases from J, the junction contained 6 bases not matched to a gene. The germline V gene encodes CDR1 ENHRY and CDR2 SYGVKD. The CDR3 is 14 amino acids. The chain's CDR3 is CAISEQDRGFGYTF. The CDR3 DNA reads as TGTGCCATCAGTGAGCAGGACAGGGGCTTCGGCTACACCTTC.

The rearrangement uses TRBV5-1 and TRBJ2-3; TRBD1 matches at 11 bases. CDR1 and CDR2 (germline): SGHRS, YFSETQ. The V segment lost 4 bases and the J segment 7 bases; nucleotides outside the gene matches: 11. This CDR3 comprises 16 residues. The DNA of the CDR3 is TGCGCCAGCAGCGCATTGATCGGACAGGGGGCGAATACGCAGTATTTT. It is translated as CASSALIGQGANTQYF.

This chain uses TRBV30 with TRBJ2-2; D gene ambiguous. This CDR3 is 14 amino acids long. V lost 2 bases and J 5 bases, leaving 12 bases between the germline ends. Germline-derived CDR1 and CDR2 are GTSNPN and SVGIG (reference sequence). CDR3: CAWSPFWATGELFF. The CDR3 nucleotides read TGTGCCTGGAGTCCCTTTTGGGCAACCGGGGAGCTGTTTTTT.

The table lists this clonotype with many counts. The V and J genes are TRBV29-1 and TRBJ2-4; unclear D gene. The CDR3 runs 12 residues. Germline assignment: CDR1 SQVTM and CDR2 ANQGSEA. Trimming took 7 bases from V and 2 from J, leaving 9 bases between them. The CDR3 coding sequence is TGCAGCGGGGTGGGTCCCAAAAACATTCAGTACTTC. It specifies CSGVGPKNIQYF.

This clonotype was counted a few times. In nucleotides, the CDR3 is TGTGCCATCAGTGAGTCAAGGCAGAACACAGATACGCAGTATTTT. As protein: CAISESRQNTDTQYF. The rearrangement joins TRBV10-3 to TRBJ2-3; no firm D call. The CDR3 length is 15 residues. Germline CDR1 ENHRY, CDR2 SYGVKD. V was pared by 0 bases and J by 2 bases, with 9 bases between.

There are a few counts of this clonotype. CDR3 coding DNA: TGTGCCAGCAGCTTGGCCTGGGGATCCACCGGGGAGCTGTTTTTT. Translating gives CASSLAWGSTGELFF. This chain uses TRBV5-4 with TRBJ2-2; D is undetermined. V was shortened by 0 bases and J by 4 bases, with 10 bases between the two germline ends. CDR1 is SGHNT, CDR2 YYREEE, per germline (reference sequence). CDR3 length: 15 residues.

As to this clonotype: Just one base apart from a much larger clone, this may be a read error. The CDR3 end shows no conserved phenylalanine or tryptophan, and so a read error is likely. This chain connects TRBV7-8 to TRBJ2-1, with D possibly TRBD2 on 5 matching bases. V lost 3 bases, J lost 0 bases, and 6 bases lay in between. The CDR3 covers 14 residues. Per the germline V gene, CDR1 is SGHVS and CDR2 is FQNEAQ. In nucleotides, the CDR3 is TGTGCCAGCAGCTTTAGCGCCTCCTACAATGAGCAGTTCCTC. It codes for CASSFSASYNEQFL.

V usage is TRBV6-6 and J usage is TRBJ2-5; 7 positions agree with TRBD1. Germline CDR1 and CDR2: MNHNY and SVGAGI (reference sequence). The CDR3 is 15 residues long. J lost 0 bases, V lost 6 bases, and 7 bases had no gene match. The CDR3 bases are TGTGCCAGCAGGAAGTCGGACAGGTACCAAGAGACCCAGTACTTC. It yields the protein CASRKSDRYQETQYF.